This T cell receptor (beta chain) was obtained from a study of blood T cell repertoires in COVID-19. Study summary: Whether acute or convalescent, the COVID-19 samples came from the United States, Italy and Spain.

This CDR3 is built from 11 residues. Germline V gene data show CDR1 as DFQATT and CDR2 as SNEGSKA (reference sequence). Trimming at V came to 5 bases and at J to 5 bases, leaving 1 base not matched to a gene. Per the authors' pipeline: Reference gene primer amplification in the assay estimated nucleated cell counts. The protocol was immunoSEQ multiplex PCR, while the TCRdb copy is restricted to in-frame clones and leaves out a portion. The V and J calls and clone size were taken over from that table, and D and trimming were inferred from the DNA. The sample shows 250,000 to 300,000 clones, 88% of them seen only once.

The TCR originated in a woman under 40 with COVID-19, enrolled during active disease. The V and J genes are TRBV20-1 and TRBJ2-7, with 9 bases matching TRBD1. What was sequenced was peripheral blood. Written as DNA, the CDR3 is TGCAGTGCTGGGGACAGGGACGAGCAGTACTTC. It encodes CSAGDRDEQYF.